What follows are 16 T cell receptor beta chains derived from one specimen sequenced in a study of T cell changes during pregnancy in multiple sclerosis. Method: immunoSEQ multiplex PCR; TCRdb's copy keeps in-frame clones and lacks some. In the table there are tens of thousands of clones, about 85% of which are singletons. The input for sequencing was peripheral blood, taken before pregnancy. The receptors come from a female donor with multiple sclerosis, enrolled in a pregnancy study.

V usage is TRBV6-5 and J usage is TRBJ2-7, with D maybe TRBD2 (6 bases). Germline CDR1 and CDR2: MNHEY and SVGAGI. The ends were cut back, 6 bases at V and 1 base at J, with 16 bases in the middle. This CDR3 region has 15 residues. This CDR3 is CASSRNPGTSYEQYF. The CDR3 DNA sequence: TGTGCCAGCAGCCGTAACCCCGGGACTTCCTACGAGCAGTACTTC.

The V call is TRBV29-1, the J call TRBJ2-5, with 7 positions matching TRBD1. In germline, CDR1 is SQVTM, CDR2 ANQGSEA. This CDR3 is 16 amino acids long. The ends lost 0 bases at V and 2 bases at J; junction bases unmatched: 9. CDR3: CSVEDLRDRFQETQYF. In DNA, the CDR3 is TGCAGCGTTGAAGATCTTAGGGACAGATTTCAAGAGACCCAGTACTTC.

V and J are TRBV6-5 and TRBJ1-4; unclear D gene. This CDR3 is built from 15 residues. Trimming removed 5 bases at V and 7 bases at J, with 17 bases between. CDR1 is MNHEY and CDR2 is SVGAGI in the germline V gene. CDR3 amino acids: CASSPRVLRGEKLFF. The CDR3 DNA reads as TGTGCCAGCAGTCCCCGGGTCCTAAGAGGTGAAAAACTGTTTTTT.

The CDR3 here is CASSESAGVSSYEQYF. The CDR3 DNA is TGCGCCAGCAGTGAGTCAGCAGGGGTAAGCTCCTACGAGCAGTACTTC. The chain employs TRBV10-1 and TRBJ2-7; possibly TRBD1 for D (6 bases). V lost 0 bases, J lost 0 bases, and 12 bases lay in between. The CDR3 has 16 amino acids. CDR1 WNHNN and CDR2 SYGVQD come from the germline V gene (reference sequence).

This chain joins TRBV6-5 and TRBJ1-1; 9 nucleotides agree with TRBD1. CDR1 is MNHEY and CDR2 is SVGAGI in the germline V gene. The CDR3 runs to 15 residues. V was clipped by 4 bases and J by 5 bases; unmatched bases: 8. In DNA form, the CDR3 reads TGTGCCAGCAGTTCCCCGACAGGGGGTGAGACTGAAGCTTTCTTT. Protein sequence: CASSSPTGGETEAFF.

The CDR3 loop is CASSRLNYEQYF. The CDR3 DNA reads TGTGCCAGCAGCCGACTCAACTACGAGCAGTACTTC. The chain joins TRBV7-9 to TRBJ2-7; D is unclear. Germline values: CDR1 SEHNR, CDR2 FQNEAQ (reference sequence). The CDR3 is made up of 12 amino acids. V lost 5 bases to trimming and J lost 3 bases, with 8 bases between them.

The genes are TRBV19 and TRBJ2-1, with 11 bases fitting TRBD1. This CDR3 region has 14 residues. The J segment lost 7 bases and the V segment lost 3 bases, leaving 2 bases of the junction unmatched. CDR1 and CDR2 from the germline V gene are LNHDA and SQIVND (reference sequence). In DNA form, the CDR3 reads TGTGCCAGTAGTATCAGGGACAGGGGGAATGAGCAGTTCTTC. This gives the protein CASSIRDRGNEQFF.

This clone has only one observation. The rearrangement joins TRBV28 to TRBJ2-2; 8 positions match TRBD1. V was pared by 2 bases and J by 5 bases, with 13 bases of the junction left unmatched. CDR3 length: 18 amino acids. Germline V gives CDR1 MDHEN, CDR2 SYDVKM. The CDR3 protein is CASSLGLYRGVLTGELFF. The CDR3, as DNA: TGTGCCAGCAGTTTAGGACTCTACAGGGGGGTTTTAACCGGGGAGCTGTTTTTT.

The chain recombines TRBV29-1 with TRBJ2-2, with 13 positions matching TRBD2. Germline values: CDR1 SQVTM, CDR2 ANQGSEA. CDR3 length: 15 amino acids. With V trimmed by 5 bases and J by 4 bases, 4 bases remained unmatched. CDR3 in amino acids: CSVHGTSGITGELFF. The CDR3 DNA reads TGCAGCGTTCATGGGACTAGCGGGATCACCGGGGAGCTGTTTTTT.

The chain couples TRBV5-1 to TRBJ2-3, with 10 nucleotides matching TRBD2. The ends lost 2 bases at V and 5 bases at J; junction bases unmatched: 2. From germline, CDR1 is SGHRS and CDR2 YFSETQ. The CDR3 has 14 residues. CDR3 in amino acids: CASSLAGGRDTQYF. CDR3 DNA sequence: TGCGCCAGCAGCTTAGCGGGAGGGCGAGATACGCAGTATTTT.

The chain uses TRBV5-1 and TRBJ2-5, with 11 bases aligning to TRBD2. Germline V gene sequence: CDR1 SGHRS, CDR2 YFSETQ. The junction had 5 bases not matched to a gene; V was cut back by 0 bases and J by 1 base. The CDR3 runs to 17 residues. The CDR3, as DNA: TGCGCCAGCAGCTTGGGTTATAGCGGGAGGGCCCAAGAGACCCAGTACTTC. This gives the protein CASSLGYSGRAQETQYF.

The CDR3, as DNA: TGTGCCAGCAAGGGACAGGGATGGGAACTGTCTGGAAACACCATATATTTT. It yields the protein CASKGQGWELSGNTIYF. The chain uses TRBV2 and TRBJ1-3; TRBD1 aligns across 9 bases. Germline values: CDR1 SNHLY, CDR2 FYNNEI. The V and J ends lost 7 bases and 1 base, in that order; junction bases with no gene match: 11. This CDR3 is built from 17 residues.

This rearrangement joins TRBV5-4 to TRBJ2-6; a weak D match, TRBD1 (5 bases). The V end lost 4 bases, the J end lost 6 bases, and 17 bases lay between the germline ends. There are 16 residues in the CDR3. Per germline, CDR1 SGHNT and CDR2 YYREEE (reference sequence). CDR3 residues: CASSRDSSLEANVLTF. The CDR3 DNA follows: TGTGCCAGCAGCCGAGACAGCTCCCTTGAGGCCAACGTCCTGACTTTC.

This sequence joins TRBV5-1 and TRBJ2-1; D is possibly TRBD2 (7 bases). CDR3 length: 14 amino acids. V was cut by 5 bases and J by 7 bases, with 16 bases left in between. The germline V gene encodes CDR1 SGHRS and CDR2 YFSETQ. The CDR3 region has the DNA TGCGCCAGCAGTCCCGCGGGGGCCTTTAATGAGCAGTTCTTC. It specifies CASSPAGAFNEQFF.

This clone has a single count. The DNA of the CDR3 is TGTGCCAGCAGCCCACAGATGACTAGCGGGAAACTCACCGGGGAGCTGTTTTTT. Translated: CASSPQMTSGKLTGELFF. V gene TRBV5-8 combines with J gene TRBJ2-2; 11 bases line up with TRBD2. Germline CDR1 is SGHTS and CDR2 is YDEGEE. V lost 4 bases and J lost 4; bases outside the gene matches: 12. CDR3 length: 18 residues.

This clone was seen only a few times. V gene TRBV6-5 combines with J gene TRBJ2-1; 7 nucleotides line up with TRBD1. Germline CDR1 reads MNHEY; CDR2 reads SVGAGI. The CDR3 covers 13 residues. The junction had 6 bases not matched to a gene; V was cut back by 2 bases and J by 11 bases. The CDR3 nucleotides are TGTGCCAGCAGTTACACGAAACAGGGGAAGCAGTTCTTC. Its translation is CASSYTKQGKQFF.